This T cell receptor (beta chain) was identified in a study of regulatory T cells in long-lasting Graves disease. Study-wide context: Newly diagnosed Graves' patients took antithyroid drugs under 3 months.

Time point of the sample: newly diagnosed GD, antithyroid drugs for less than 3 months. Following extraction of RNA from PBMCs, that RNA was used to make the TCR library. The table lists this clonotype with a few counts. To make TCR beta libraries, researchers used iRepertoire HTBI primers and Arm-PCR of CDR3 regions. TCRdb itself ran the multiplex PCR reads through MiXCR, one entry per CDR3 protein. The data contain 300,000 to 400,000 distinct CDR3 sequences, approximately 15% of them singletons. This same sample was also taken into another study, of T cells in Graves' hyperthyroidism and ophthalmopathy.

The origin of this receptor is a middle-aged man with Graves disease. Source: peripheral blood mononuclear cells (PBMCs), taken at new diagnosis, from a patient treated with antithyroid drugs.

The CDR3 nucleotides are TGTGCCAGCAGCTTAGCGCCGTTCTCAGGGCTTGGAAACACCATATATTTT. Protein product: CASSLAPFSGLGNTIYF. This chain links TRBV7-2 with TRBJ1-3; D might be TRBD1 (5 bases). V lost 0 bases to trimming and J lost 3 bases, with 15 bases between them. In germline, CDR1 is SGHTA, CDR2 FQGNSA. The CDR3 is 17 residues long.